This T cell receptor beta chain derives from a study of vaccination and CD4 T cells after COVID-19. MiXCR was run by TCRdb on the PCR reads, yielding one entry per CDR3 protein. The sample carries roughly 20,000 distinct CDR3 sequences, 60% recorded once. V lost 6 bases and J 5 bases, leaving 22 bases between the germline ends. This CDR3 contains 15 residues. Looked up from germline, CDR1 is DFQATT and CDR2 is SNEGSKA (reference sequence). The sequence was collected from a human donor who had recovered from COVID-19. This chain links TRBV20-1 with TRBJ1-1, with a tentative D call TRBD1 (5 bases). The source was CD4+ T cells from blood, collected after SARS-CoV-2 vaccination. The CDR3 spells CSAEATNRGWTEAFF. CDR3 nucleotides: TGCAGTGCCGAGGCGACAAATCGGGGGTGGACTGAAGCTTTCTTT.